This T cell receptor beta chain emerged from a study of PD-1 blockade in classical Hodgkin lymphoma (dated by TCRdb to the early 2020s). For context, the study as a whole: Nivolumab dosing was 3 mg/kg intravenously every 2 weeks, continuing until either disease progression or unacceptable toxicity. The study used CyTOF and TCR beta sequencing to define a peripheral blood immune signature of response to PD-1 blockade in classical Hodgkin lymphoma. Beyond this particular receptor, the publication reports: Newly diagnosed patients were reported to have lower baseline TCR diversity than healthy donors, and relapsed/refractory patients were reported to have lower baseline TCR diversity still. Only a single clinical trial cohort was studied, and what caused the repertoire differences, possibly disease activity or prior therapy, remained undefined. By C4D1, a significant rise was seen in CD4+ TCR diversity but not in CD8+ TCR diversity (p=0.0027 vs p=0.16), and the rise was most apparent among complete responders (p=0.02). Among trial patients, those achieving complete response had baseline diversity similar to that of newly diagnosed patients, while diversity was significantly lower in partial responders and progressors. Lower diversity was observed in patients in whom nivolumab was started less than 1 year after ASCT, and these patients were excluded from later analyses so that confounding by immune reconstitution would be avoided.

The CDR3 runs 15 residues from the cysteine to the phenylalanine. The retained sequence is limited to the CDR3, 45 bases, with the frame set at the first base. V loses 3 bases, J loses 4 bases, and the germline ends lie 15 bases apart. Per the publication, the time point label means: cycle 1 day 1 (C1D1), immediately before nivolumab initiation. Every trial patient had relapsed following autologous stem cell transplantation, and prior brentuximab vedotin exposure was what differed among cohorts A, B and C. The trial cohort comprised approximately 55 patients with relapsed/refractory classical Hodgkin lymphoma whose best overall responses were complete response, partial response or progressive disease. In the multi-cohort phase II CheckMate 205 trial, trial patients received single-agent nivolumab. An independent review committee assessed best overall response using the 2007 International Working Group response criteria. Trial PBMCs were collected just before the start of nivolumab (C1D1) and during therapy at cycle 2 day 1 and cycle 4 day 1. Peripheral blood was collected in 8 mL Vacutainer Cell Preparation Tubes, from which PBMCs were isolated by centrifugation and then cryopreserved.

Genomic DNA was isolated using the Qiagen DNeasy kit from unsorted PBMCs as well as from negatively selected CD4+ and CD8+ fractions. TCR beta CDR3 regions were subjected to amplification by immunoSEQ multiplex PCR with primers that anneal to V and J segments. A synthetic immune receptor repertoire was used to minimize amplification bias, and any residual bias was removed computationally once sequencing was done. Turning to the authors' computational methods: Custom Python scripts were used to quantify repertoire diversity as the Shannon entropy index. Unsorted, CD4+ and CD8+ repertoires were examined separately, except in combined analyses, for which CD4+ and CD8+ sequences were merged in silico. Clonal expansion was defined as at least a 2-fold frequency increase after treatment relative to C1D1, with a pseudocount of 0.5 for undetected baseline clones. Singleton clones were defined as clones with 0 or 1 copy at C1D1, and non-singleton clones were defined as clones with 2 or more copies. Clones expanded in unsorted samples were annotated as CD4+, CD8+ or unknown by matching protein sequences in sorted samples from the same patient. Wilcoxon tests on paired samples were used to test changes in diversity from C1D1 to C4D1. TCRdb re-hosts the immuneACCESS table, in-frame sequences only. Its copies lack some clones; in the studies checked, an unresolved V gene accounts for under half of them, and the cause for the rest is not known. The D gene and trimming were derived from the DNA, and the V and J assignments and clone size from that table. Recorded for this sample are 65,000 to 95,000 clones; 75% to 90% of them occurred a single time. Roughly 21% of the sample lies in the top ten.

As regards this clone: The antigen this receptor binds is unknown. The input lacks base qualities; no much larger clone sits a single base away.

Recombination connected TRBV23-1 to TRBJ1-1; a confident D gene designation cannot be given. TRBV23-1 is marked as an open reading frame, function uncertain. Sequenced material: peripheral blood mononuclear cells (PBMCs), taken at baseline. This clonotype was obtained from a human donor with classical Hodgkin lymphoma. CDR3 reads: CASSQRTDEVTEAFF. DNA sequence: TGCGCCAGCAGTCAGAGGACCGATGAGGTCACTGAAGCTTTCTTT.